This T cell receptor beta chain was captured in a study of human T cells and chemical hapten exposure. Per the germline V gene, CDR1 is SGHTS and CDR2 is YDEGEE. The CDR3 extends over 17 amino acids. V gave up 2 bases and J gave up 4 bases, with 21 bases separating them. TCRdb processed the RACE reads anew with MiXCR; each CDR3 protein has one entry. Of some 81,000 distinct CDR3 sequences in the sample, over 6.5% were seen once. The time point is: healthy volunteer bleed at 6 weeks. Total RNA was isolated from whole blood that had not been fractionated. This TCR was sampled from a female donor in good health. Some clones in this sample may be carry-over from other donors' samples. The sample consisted of whole blood. V is TRBV5-8 and J is TRBJ1-1; D is undetermined. The CDR3 sequence: CASSFPVVGNLGTEAFF. CDR3 sequence (DNA): TGTGCCAGCAGCTTTCCGGTAGTAGGGAACCTAGGCACTGAAGCTTTCTTT.